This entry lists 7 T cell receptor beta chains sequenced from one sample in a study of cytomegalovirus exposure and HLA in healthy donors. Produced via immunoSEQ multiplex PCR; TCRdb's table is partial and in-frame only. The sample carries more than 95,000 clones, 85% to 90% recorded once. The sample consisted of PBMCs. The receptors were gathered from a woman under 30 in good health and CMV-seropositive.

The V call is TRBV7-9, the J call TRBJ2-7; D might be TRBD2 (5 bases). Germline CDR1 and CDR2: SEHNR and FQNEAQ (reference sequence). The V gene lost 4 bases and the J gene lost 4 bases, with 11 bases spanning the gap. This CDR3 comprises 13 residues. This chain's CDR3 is CASSSPTGYEQYF. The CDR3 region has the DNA TGTGCCAGCAGCTCGCCGACGGGGTACGAGCAGTACTTC.

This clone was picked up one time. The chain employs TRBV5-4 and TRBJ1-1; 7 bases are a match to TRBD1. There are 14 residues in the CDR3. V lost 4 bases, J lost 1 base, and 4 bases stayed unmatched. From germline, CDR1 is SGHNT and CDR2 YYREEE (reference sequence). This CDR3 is CASSKTGPNTEAFF. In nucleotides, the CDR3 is TGTGCCAGCAGCAAGACAGGGCCGAACACTGAAGCTTTCTTT.

The CDR3 region is CASSQTGTPHYGYTF. CDR3 sequence (DNA): TGTGCCAGCAGCCAAACCGGGACACCACACTATGGCTACACCTTC. The chain has TRBV14 and TRBJ1-2; TRBD1 is a possible D gene (6 bases). This CDR3 spans 15 amino acids. Germline V CDR1 and CDR2: SGHDN, FVKESK. V lost 2 bases to trimming and J lost 3 bases, with 13 bases between them. Using reference TRBV14 and TRBJ1-2 for the parts outside the CDR3, the full variable domain is EAGVTQFPSHSVIEKGQTVTLRCDPISGHDNLYWYRRVMGKEIKFLLHFVKESKQDESGMPNNRFLAERTGGTYSTLKVQPAELEDSGVYFCASSQTGTPHYGYTFGSGTRLTVV.

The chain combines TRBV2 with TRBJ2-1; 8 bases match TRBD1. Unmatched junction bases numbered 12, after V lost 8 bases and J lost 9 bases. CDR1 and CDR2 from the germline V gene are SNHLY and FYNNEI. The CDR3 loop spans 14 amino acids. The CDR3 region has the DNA TGTGCCAGCCTTCCGCGACAGGGGTTAGGTGAGCAGTTCTTC. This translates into CASLPRQGLGEQFF.

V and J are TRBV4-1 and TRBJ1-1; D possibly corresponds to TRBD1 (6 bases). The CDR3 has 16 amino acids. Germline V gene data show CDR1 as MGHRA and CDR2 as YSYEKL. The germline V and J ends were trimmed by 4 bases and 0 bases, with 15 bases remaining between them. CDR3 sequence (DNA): TGCGCCAGCAGCCTCCATGGACAGAACCTGAACACTGAAGCTTTCTTT. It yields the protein CASSLHGQNLNTEAFF.

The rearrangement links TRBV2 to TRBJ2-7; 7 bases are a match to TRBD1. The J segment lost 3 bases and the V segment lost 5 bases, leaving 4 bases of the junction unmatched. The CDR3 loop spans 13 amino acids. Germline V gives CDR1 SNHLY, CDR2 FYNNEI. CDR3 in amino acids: CASSLGQLYEQYF. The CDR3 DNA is TGTGCCAGCAGTCTGGGACAGCTCTACGAGCAGTACTTC.

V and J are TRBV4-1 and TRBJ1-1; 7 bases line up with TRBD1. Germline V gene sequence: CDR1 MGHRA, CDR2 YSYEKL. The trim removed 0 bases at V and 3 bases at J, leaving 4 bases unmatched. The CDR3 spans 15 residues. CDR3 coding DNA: TGCGCCAGCAGCCAAGATTGGACAGGCTACACTGAAGCTTTCTTT. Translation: CASSQDWTGYTEAFF.